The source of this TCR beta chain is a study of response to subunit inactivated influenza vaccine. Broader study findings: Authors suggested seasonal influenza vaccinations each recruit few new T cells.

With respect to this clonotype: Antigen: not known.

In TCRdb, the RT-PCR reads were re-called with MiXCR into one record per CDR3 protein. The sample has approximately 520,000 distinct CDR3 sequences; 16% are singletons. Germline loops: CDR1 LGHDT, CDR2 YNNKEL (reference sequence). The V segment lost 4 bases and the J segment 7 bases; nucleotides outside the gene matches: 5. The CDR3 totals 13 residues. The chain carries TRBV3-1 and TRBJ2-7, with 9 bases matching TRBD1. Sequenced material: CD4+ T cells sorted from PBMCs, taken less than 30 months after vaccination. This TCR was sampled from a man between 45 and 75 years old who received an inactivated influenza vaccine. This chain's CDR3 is CASSRDRVGEQYF. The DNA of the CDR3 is TGTGCCAGCAGCCGGGACAGGGTGGGAGAGCAGTACTTC.